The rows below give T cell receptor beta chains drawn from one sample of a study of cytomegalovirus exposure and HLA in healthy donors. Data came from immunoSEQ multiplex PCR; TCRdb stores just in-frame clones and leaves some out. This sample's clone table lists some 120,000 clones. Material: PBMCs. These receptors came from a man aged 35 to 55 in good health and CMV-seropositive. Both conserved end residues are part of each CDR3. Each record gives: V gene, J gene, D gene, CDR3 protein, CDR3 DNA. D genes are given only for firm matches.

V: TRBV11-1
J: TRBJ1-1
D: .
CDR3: CASSPTENTEAFF
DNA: TGTGCCAGCAGCCCCACAGAGAACACTGAAGCTTTCTTT

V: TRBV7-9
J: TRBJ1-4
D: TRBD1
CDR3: CASSVDRGVAEKLFF
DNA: TGTGCCAGCAGCGTAGACAGGGGAGTAGCTGAAAAACTGTTTTTT

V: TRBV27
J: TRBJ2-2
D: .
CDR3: CASSLLFRSGELFF
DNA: TGTGCCAGCAGTTTATTGTTTCGTTCCGGGGAGCTGTTTTTT

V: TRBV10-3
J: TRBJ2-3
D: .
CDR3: CAISDMEPLREQYF
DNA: TGTGCCATCAGTGATATGGAGCCCCTGAGGGAGCAGTATTTT

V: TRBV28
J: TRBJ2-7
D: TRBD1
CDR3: CASSFSGQGYHEQYF
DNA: TGTGCCAGCAGTTTCTCAGGACAGGGGTACCACGAGCAGTACTTC

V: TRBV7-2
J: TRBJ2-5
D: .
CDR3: CASSLVAGGAGETQYF
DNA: TGTGCCAGCAGCTTAGTAGCTGGCGGAGCCGGGGAGACCCAGTACTTC

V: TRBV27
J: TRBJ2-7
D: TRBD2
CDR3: CASSPFWRPGTRGSYEQYF
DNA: TGTGCCAGCAGTCCCTTTTGGAGGCCCGGGACTAGGGGCTCCTACGAGCAGTACTTC

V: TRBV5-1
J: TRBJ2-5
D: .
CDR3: CASSFGGETQYF
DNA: TGCGCCAGCAGCTTTGGCGGAGAGACCCAGTACTTC

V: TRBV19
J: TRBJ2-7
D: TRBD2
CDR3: CASSLGLAGPEQYF
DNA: TGTGCCAGTAGTTTGGGCCTAGCGGGACCCGAGCAGTACTTC

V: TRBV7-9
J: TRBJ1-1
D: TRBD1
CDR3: CASSWRQGGIEAFF
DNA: TGTGCCAGCAGCTGGAGACAGGGCGGGATTGAAGCTTTCTTT

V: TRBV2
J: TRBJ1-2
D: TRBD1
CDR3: CASSGQGALGYTF
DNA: TGTGCCAGCAGTGGGCAGGGGGCCCTTGGCTACACCTTC

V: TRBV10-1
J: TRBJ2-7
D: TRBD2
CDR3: CASKKGLADEQYF
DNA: TGCGCCAGCAAGAAGGGACTAGCTGACGAGCAGTACTTC

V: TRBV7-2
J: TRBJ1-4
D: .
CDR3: CASSFLPGATNEKLFF
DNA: TGTGCCAGCAGCTTTCTTCCAGGGGCAACTAATGAAAAACTGTTTTTT

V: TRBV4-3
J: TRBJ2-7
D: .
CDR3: CASSQDLSQTGHEQYF
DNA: TGCGCCAGCAGCCAAGATCTTAGCCAGACCGGCCACGAGCAGTACTTC

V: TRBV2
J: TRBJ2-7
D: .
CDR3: CASSESQVPYEQYF
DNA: TGTGCCAGCAGTGAATCACAGGTACCCTACGAGCAGTACTTC

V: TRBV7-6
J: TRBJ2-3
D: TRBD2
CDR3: CASSLGLAGTDTQYF
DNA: TGTGCCAGCAGCTTAGGACTAGCGGGAACAGATACGCAGTATTTT

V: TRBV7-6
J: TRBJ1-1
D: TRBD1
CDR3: CASSLEGQATEAFF
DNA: TGTGCCAGCAGCTTAGAAGGACAGGCCACTGAAGCTTTCTTT

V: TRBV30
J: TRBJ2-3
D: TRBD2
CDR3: CAWSSGRVSDTQYF
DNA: TGTGCCTGGAGTAGCGGGAGGGTCTCAGATACGCAGTATTTT

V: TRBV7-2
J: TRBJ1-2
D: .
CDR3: CASSLGPTYGYTF
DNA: TGTGCCAGCAGCTTAGGTCCAACATATGGCTACACCTTC

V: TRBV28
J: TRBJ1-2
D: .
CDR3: CASSLRTNYGYTF
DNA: TGTGCCAGCAGTTTAAGGACAAACTATGGCTACACCTTC

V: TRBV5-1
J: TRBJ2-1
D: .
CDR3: CASSLVLAPNEQFF
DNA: TGCGCCAGCAGCTTGGTACTAGCTCCTAATGAGCAGTTCTTC

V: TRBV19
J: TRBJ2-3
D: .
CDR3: CASSVGPGHTDTQYF
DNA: TGTGCCAGTAGTGTAGGACCGGGACACACAGATACGCAGTATTTT

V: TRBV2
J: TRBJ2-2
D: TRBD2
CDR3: CASRPTPWTSGRRRGTGELFF
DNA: TGTGCCAGCAGGCCTACCCCCTGGACTAGCGGGAGACGAAGGGGAACCGGGGAGCTGTTTTTT

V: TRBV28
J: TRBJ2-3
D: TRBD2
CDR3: CASSLGAAGGGTDTQYF
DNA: TGTGCCAGCAGTTTGGGGGCGGCGGGAGGGGGCACAGATACGCAGTATTTT

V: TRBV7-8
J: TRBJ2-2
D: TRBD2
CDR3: CASSSPGSGANTGELFF
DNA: TGTGCCAGCAGCTCCCCCGGGAGCGGGGCGAACACCGGGGAGCTGTTTTTT

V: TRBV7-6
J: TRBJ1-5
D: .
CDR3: CASSLTSGANNQPQHF
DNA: TGTGCCAGCAGCTTAACGTCTGGGGCCAATAATCAGCCCCAGCATTTT

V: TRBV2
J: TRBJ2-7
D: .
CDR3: CASWNYYEQYF
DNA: TGTGCCAGCTGGAACTACTACGAGCAGTACTTC

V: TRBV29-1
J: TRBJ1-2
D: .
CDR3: CSVDGDGYTF
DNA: TGCAGCGTCGACGGAGATGGCTACACCTTC

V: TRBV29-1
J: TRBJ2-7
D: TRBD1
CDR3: CSVGQLSSYEQYF
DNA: TGCAGCGTGGGACAGCTTAGCTCCTACGAGCAGTACTTC

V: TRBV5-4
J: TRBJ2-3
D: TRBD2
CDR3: CASSLKREVDTQYF
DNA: TGTGCCAGCAGCTTGAAGCGGGAAGTAGATACGCAGTATTTT

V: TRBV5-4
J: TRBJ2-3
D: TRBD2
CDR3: CASSPGLGLTDTQYF
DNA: TGTGCCAGCAGCCCTGGACTAGGCCTCACAGATACGCAGTATTTT

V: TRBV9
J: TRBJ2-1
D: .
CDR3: CASSVVSGYAEQFF
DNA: TGTGCCAGCAGCGTAGTCAGCGGGTACGCGGAGCAGTTCTTC

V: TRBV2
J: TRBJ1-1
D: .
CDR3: CASSKGGQGEAFF
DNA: TGTGCCAGCAGTAAGGGCGGTCAGGGTGAAGCTTTCTTT

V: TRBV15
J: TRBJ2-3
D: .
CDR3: CATSRISGTDTQYF
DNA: TGTGCCACCAGCAGAATTAGCGGCACAGATACGCAGTATTTT

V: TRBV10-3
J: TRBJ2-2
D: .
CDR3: CASQDTGELFF
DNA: TGTGCCAGTCAGGACACCGGGGAGCTGTTTTTT

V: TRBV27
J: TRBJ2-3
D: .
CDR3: CASIGRGKKGRDTQYF
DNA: TGTGCCAGCATAGGAAGGGGTAAGAAGGGCAGAGATACGCAGTATTTT

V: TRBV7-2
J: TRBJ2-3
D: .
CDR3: CASSRRPGTDTQYF
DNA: TGTGCCAGCAGCAGACGACCGGGTACAGATACGCAGTATTTT

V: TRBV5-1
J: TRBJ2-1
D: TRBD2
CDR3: CASSDGTSGYNEQFF
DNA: TGCGCCAGCAGTGATGGGACTAGCGGATACAATGAGCAGTTCTTC

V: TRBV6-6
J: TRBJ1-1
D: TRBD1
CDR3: CASSPGQGARRAFF
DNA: TGTGCCAGCAGCCCTGGACAGGGGGCGCGAAGAGCTTTCTTT

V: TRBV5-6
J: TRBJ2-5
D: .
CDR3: CASSPKGGGETQYF
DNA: TGTGCCAGCAGCCCCAAGGGCGGGGGCGAGACCCAGTACTTC

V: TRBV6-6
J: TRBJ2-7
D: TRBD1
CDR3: CASTTRQGTEQYF
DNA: TGTGCCAGCACCACGAGACAGGGAACCGAGCAGTACTTC

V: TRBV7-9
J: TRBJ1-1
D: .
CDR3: CASSLGPAIGGTEAFF
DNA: TGTGCCAGCAGCTTAGGGCCCGCTATAGGAGGCACTGAAGCTTTCTTT

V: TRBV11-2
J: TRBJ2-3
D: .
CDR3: CASSLGATDTQYF
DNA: TGTGCCAGCAGCTTAGGGGCCACAGATACGCAGTATTTT

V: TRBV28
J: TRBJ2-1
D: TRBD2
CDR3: CASTLAGGPGNEQFF
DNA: TGTGCCAGCACTCTAGCGGGAGGGCCGGGCAATGAGCAGTTCTTC

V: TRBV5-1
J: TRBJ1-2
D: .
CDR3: CASSLAAESGYTF
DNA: TGCGCCAGCAGCTTGGCTGCCGAGTCCGGCTACACCTTC

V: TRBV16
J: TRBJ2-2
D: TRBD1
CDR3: CASSLTGDTGELFF
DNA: TGTGCCAGCAGCCTGACAGGGGACACCGGGGAGCTGTTTTTT

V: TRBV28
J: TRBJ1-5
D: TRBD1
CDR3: CASSWNARTGRGNQPQHF
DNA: TGTGCCAGCAGTTGGAACGCTCGGACAGGGAGGGGCAATCAGCCCCAGCATTTT

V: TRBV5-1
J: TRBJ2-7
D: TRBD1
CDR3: CASSEGQGNEQYF
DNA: TGCGCCAGCAGCGAGGGACAGGGGAACGAGCAGTACTTC

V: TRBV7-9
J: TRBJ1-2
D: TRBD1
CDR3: CASSSSSRTGVGGYTF
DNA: TGTGCCAGCAGCTCCAGTTCTCGGACAGGGGTCGGTGGCTACACCTTC

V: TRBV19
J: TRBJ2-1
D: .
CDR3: CASSMSPGEQFF
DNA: TGTGCCAGTAGTATGTCTCCGGGTGAGCAGTTCTTC

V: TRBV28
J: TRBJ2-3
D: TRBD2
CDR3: CASSSPGTSGSDTQYF
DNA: TGTGCCAGCAGTTCCCCCGGGACTAGCGGGAGTGATACGCAGTATTTT

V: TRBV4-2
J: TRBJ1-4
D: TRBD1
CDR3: CASSQDGTGEEKLFF
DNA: TGTGCCAGCAGCCAAGACGGGACAGGGGAGGAAAAACTGTTTTTT

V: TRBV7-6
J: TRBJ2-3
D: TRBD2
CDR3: CASTPGGAETTDTQYF
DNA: TGTGCCAGCACTCCGGGGGGAGCGGAGACCACAGATACGCAGTATTTT

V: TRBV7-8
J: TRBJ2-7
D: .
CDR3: CASSGSNPYEQYF
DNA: TGTGCCAGCTCCGGTTCGAATCCCTACGAGCAGTACTTC

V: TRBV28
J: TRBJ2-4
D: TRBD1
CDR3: CASSPTGGWGRDIQYF
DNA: TGTGCCAGCAGCCCGACAGGGGGCTGGGGTAGGGACATTCAGTACTTC

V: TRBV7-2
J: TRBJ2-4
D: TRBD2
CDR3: CASSLEAGVGAKNIQYF
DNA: TGTGCCAGCAGCTTAGAAGCGGGAGTAGGGGCCAAAAACATTCAGTACTTC

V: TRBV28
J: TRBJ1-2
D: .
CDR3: CASSFGSNYGYTF
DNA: TGTGCCAGCAGTTTTGGCTCTAACTATGGCTACACCTTC

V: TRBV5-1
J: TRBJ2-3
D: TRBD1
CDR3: CASSLALQGTLTDTQYF
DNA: TGCGCCAGCAGCCTGGCCTTACAGGGGACCCTCACAGATACGCAGTATTTT